The clone carrying this TCR beta chain was recorded a few times. The data originate from a study of blood T cells in healthy people across ages. Primed by a sample-barcoded 5' primer and a J-beta primer mix, a second PCR proceeded for roughly 6 to 12 cycles. One entry per CDR3 protein, called by TCRdb with MiXCR from the 5' RACE reads. Altogether some 1.5 million distinct CDR3 sequences are present, 28% being singletons, with the ten largest covering less than 9.5%. This CDR3 spans 16 amino acids. From germline, CDR1 is SNHLY and CDR2 FYNNEI. Trimming took 2 bases from V and 4 from J, leaving 17 bases between them.

The sequence came from a woman under 40 in good health. The rearrangement uses TRBV2 and TRBJ1-2; D gene ambiguous. Specimen: blood. CDR3 sequence reads: CASSEQYGLAFYGYTF. The CDR3 DNA sequence: TGTGCCAGCAGTGAACAATACGGACTCGCCTTCTATGGCTACACCTTC.